A single sample gave rise to the 11 T cell receptor beta chains below, sequenced in a study of cytomegalovirus exposure and HLA in healthy donors. PCR involved 60 Vbeta and 13 Jbeta primers. TCRdb keeps only in-frame clones here, not all; method: immunoSEQ multiplex PCR. The sample has 100,000 to 150,000 clones; over 70% are singletons. Sequenced input: PBMCs. The receptors here all came from a man aged 35 to 55 in good health and CMV-seropositive.

CDR3 nucleotides: TGTGCCAGCAGTCAGACTAGCGGGGGATACTACGAGCAGTACTTC. Its protein product is CASSQTSGGYYEQYF. The chain uses TRBV27 and TRBJ2-7; 12 bases match TRBD2. CDR3 length equals 15 residues. V was clipped by 5 bases and J by 3 bases; unmatched bases: 5. The germline CDR1 and CDR2 sequences are MNHEY and SMNVEV (reference sequence).

The rearrangement joins TRBV5-4 to TRBJ1-2; D is possibly TRBD1 (5 bases). This CDR3 comprises 17 residues. Germline V gene data show CDR1 as SGHNT and CDR2 as YYREEE (reference sequence). Trimming removed 1 base at V and 3 bases at J, with 19 bases between. The CDR3 DNA is TGTGCCAGCAGCTTGTACGGCAGGCGGGACGAATACTATGGCTACACCTTC. This sequence encodes CASSLYGRRDEYYGYTF.

The chain carries TRBV4-1 and TRBJ2-7; D is possibly TRBD2 (6 bases). This CDR3 has 14 amino acids. V lost 4 bases and J 0 bases, leaving 10 bases between the germline ends. Germline V CDR1 and CDR2: MGHRA, YSYEKL. CDR3 nucleotide sequence: TGCGCCAGCAGCCGTAGCGGCCCCTCCTACGAGCAGTACTTC. It encodes CASSRSGPSYEQYF.

The chain is built from TRBV6-5 and TRBJ1-1; 9 bases align to TRBD1. This CDR3 has 14 residues. Germline CDR1 MNHEY, CDR2 SVGAGI. The V gene end was trimmed by 6 bases and the J gene end by 2 bases; junction bases not matched to a gene: 4. The CDR3: CASSLGQGNTEAFF. The CDR3 DNA reads TGTGCCAGCAGCCTGGGACAGGGAAACACTGAAGCTTTCTTT.

The CDR3 region is CASSPLDSTKNIQYF. CDR3 nucleotides: TGTGCCAGCAGCCCCCTGGACAGTACGAAAAACATTCAGTACTTC. The gene calls are TRBV7-9 and TRBJ2-4; a possible D gene is TRBD1 (6 bases). Trimming took off 5 bases at V and 4 bases at J, with 15 bases between the two ends. Germline-derived CDR1 and CDR2 are SEHNR and FQNEAQ (reference sequence). This CDR3 region has 15 residues.

This rearrangement joins TRBV7-2 to TRBJ1-1; D is possibly TRBD1 (5 bases). CDR3 length equals 14 residues. Germline V lookup: CDR1 SGHTA, CDR2 FQGNSA. Trimming stripped 7 bases from V and 3 bases from J, with 15 bases between. CDR3 DNA: TGTGCCAGCACCCAGGCGGGGGACGACACTGAAGCTTTCTTT. Encoded protein: CASTQAGDDTEAFF.

The rearrangement joins TRBV7-9 to TRBJ2-7; 10 bases fit TRBD2. CDR1 is SEHNR, CDR2 FQNEAQ, per germline (reference sequence). Unmatched junction bases numbered 4, after V lost 4 bases and J lost 1 base. CDR3 length: 15 amino acids. The CDR3 DNA follows: TGTGCCAGCAGCTCGAGACTAGCGGGTTCCTACGAGCAGTACTTC. It encodes CASSSRLAGSYEQYF.

The CDR3 DNA follows: TGTGCCAGCAGCCCCCGGGACTACACCTACGAGCAGTACTTC. Protein product: CASSPRDYTYEQYF. The chain recombines TRBV7-9 with TRBJ2-7; TRBD2 agrees at 7 bases. V shed 5 bases and J 2 bases; nucleotides not matched to a gene: 6. Per the germline V gene, CDR1 is SEHNR and CDR2 is FQNEAQ (reference sequence). The CDR3 length is 14 residues.

V is TRBV2 and J is TRBJ2-1; 8 bases are shared with TRBD2. There are 16 residues in the CDR3. Germline V gene lookup returns CDR1 SNHLY and CDR2 FYNNEI. V was pared by 8 bases and J by 4 bases, with 13 bases of the junction left unmatched. The CDR3 nucleotides read TGTGCCAGCGCCCGAGAGGGGGGGACTAGGTACAATGAGCAGTTCTTC. Its translation is CASAREGGTRYNEQFF.

CDR3 sequence (DNA): TGTGCCAGCAGACCCAGCGGGGGGACTGAAGCTTTCTTT. Its protein is CASRPSGGTEAFF. The V gene is TRBV6-1, the J gene TRBJ1-1; the D gene is possibly TRBD1 (5 bases). The CDR3 spans 13 residues. V lost 6 bases, J lost 5 bases, and 13 bases lay in between. Germline V gives CDR1 MNHNS, CDR2 SASEGT.

This chain connects TRBV19 to TRBJ1-5; the D gene is possibly TRBD1 (6 bases). The germline gives CDR1 LNHDA, CDR2 SQIVND (reference sequence). The V end was cut by 6 bases, the J end by 0 bases, with 12 bases between. This CDR3 is built from 15 residues. The CDR3 DNA sequence: TGTGCCAGTAGAATGGGGGCAAATAGCAATCAGCCCCAGCATTTT. Residues: CASRMGANSNQPQHF.